This TCR beta chain emerged from a study of shared clonotypes between healthy human individuals. Germline-derived CDR1 and CDR2 are GTSNPN and SVGIG (reference sequence). Trimming stripped 0 bases from V and 3 bases from J, with 8 bases between. This CDR3 is 14 amino acids long. Libraries were prepared by immunoSEQ multiplex PCR; TCRdb keeps only in-frame clonotypes and omits some of them. The sample yields some 790,000 clones, 72% seen once. Study-wide points: In general, naive subsets displayed greater estimated richness than memory subsets did. Across a handful of donors, naive CD4 shared around 5.3%, naive CD8 around 3.8%, memory CD4 more than 2%, memory CD8 0.35% to 0.5%.

As for this clone: Its antigen is not identified. This specimen includes other DNA sequences encoding the same CDR3.

The TCR comes from a woman aged 25 to 39 in good health. V usage is TRBV30 and J usage is TRBJ1-4; D uncertain. The sequenced sample was memory CD4+ T cells sorted from blood. Subset specified: CD45RA-negative fraction. DNA for the CDR3: TGTGCCTGGAGTGTCGGAGGGTCTAATGAAAAACTGTTTTTT. Residues: CAWSVGGSNEKLFF. Variable domain in full (rest from reference TRBV30 and TRBJ1-4): SQTIHQWPATLVQPVGSPLSLECTVEGTSNPNLYWYRQAAGRGLQLLFYSVGIGQISSEVPQNLSASRPQDRQFILSSKKLLLSDSGFYLCAWSVGGSNEKLFFGSGTQLSVL.